The clone carrying this T cell receptor beta chain was counted a few times. Its target is not known. 60 Vbeta and 13 Jbeta primers were used in PCR. Repertoires were generated with immunoSEQ multiplex PCR, while TCRdb's copy carries only in-frame clones and drops some. The sample has around 150,000 clones, 80% seen once; the top ten hold around 4.9%. This entry comes from a study of cytomegalovirus exposure and HLA in healthy donors. Germline V gene sequence: CDR1 SNHLY, CDR2 FYNNEI. The CDR3 runs to 10 residues. Trimming removed 8 bases from V and 10 bases from J, with 11 bases in between. Study-level findings and limits: Later analysis suggested links between common viral pathogens and several top significant clusters.

The sample taken for sequencing was PBMCs. V and J are TRBV2 and TRBJ1-1; TRBD1 is a possible D gene (5 bases). This receptor was obtained from a male donor in good health and CMV-seronegative. CDR3 in DNA: TGTGCCAGCTGGGGCGGCGGAGCTTTCTTT. Protein: CASWGGGAFF.